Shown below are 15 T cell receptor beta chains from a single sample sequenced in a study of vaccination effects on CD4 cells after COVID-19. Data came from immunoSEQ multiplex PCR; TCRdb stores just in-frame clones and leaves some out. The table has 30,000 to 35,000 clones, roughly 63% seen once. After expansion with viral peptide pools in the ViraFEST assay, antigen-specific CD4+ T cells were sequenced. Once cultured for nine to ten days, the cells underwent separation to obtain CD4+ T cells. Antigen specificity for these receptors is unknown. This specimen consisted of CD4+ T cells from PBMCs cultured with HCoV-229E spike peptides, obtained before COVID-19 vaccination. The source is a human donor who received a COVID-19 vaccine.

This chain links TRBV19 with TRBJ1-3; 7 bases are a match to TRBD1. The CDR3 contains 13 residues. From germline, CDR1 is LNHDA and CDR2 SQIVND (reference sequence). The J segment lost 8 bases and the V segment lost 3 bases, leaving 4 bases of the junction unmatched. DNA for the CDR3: TGTGCCAGTAGTATCGACAGGGCGGACACCATATATTTT. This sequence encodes CASSIDRADTIYF.

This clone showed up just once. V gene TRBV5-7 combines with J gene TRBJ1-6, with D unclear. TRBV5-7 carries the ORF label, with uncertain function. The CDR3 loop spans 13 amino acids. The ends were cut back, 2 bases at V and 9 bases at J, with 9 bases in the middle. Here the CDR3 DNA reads TGTGCCAGCAGCTTTGGGAAGTGTTCACCCCTCCACTTT. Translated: CASSFGKCSPLHF.

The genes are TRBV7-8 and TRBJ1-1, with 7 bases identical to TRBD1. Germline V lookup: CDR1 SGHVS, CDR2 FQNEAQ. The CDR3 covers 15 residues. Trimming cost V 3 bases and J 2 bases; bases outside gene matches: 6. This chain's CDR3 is CASSLGQGGNTEAFF. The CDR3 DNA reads TGTGCCAGCAGCTTGGGTCAAGGGGGCAACACTGAAGCTTTCTTT.

The CDR3 sequence is CASSYRRDTSYEQYF. CDR3 nucleotides: TGTGCCAGCAGTTACCGCCGGGACACCTCCTACGAGCAGTACTTC. This rearrangement joins TRBV27 to TRBJ2-7, with D perhaps matching TRBD1 (6 bases). V dropped 4 bases and J dropped 0 bases, with 13 bases sitting between them. The CDR3 is 15 amino acids. Per the germline V gene, CDR1 is MNHEY and CDR2 is SMNVEV (reference sequence).

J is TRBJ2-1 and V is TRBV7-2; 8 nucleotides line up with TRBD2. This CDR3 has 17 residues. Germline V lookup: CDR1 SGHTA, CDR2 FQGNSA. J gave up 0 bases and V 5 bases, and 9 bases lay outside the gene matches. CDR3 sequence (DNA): TGTGCCAGCAGCCCAAGGACTAGCTTAAGCTCCTACAATGAGCAGTTCTTC. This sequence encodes CASSPRTSLSSYNEQFF.

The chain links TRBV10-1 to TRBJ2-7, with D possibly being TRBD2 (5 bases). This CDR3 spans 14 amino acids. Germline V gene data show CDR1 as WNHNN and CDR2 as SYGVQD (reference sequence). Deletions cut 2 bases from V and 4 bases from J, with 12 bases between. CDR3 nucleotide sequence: TGCGCCAGCAGTGAGAAGGAGGCAGATTACGAGCAGTACTTC. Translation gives CASSEKEADYEQYF.

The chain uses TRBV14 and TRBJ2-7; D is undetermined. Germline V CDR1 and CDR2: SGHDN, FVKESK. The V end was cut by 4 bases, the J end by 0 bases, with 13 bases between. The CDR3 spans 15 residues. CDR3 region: CASSRRTGSSYEQYF. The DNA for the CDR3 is TGTGCCAGCAGCCGAAGAACCGGGTCCTCCTACGAGCAGTACTTC. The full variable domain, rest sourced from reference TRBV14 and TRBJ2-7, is EAGVTQFPSHSVIEKGQTVTLRCDPISGHDNLYWYRRVMGKEIKFLLHFVKESKQDESGMPNNRFLAERTGGTYSTLKVQPAELEDSGVYFCASSRRTGSSYEQYFGPGTRLTVT.

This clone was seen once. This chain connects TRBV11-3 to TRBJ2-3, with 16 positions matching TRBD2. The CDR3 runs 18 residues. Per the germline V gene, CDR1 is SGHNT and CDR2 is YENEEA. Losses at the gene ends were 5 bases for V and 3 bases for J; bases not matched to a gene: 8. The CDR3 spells CASSRGTSGGAGTDTQYF. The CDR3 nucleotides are TGTGCCAGCAGCCGTGGGACTAGCGGGGGGGCCGGGACAGATACGCAGTATTTT.

In DNA form, the CDR3 reads TGTGCCAGCAGTTTAAGTTCTAGGAGGGAAGCTTTCTTT. Translated: CASSLSSRREAFF. The rearrangement uses TRBV12-3 or TRBV12-4 and TRBJ1-1; D not resolved. The V end lost 2 bases, the J end lost 8 bases, and 12 bases lay between the germline ends. The CDR3 sequence is 13 residues long.

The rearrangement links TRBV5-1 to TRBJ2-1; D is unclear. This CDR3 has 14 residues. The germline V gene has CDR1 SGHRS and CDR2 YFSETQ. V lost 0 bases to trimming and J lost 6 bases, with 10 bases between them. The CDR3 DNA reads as TGCGCCAGCAGCTTGGACTACAGTGGCAATGAGCAGTTCTTC. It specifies CASSLDYSGNEQFF.

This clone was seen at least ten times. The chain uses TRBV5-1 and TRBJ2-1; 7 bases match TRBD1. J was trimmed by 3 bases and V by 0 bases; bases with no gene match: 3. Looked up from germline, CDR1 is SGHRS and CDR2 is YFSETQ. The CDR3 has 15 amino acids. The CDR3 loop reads CASSLEGASYNEQFF. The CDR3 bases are TGCGCCAGCAGCTTGGAGGGGGCTAGCTACAATGAGCAGTTCTTC.

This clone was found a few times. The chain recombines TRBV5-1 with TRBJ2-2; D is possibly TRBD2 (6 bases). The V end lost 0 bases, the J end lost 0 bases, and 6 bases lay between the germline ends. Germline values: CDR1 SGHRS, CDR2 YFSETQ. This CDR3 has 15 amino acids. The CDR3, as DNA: TGCGCCAGCAGCTTGGGGACTACGAACACCGGGGAGCTGTTTTTT. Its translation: CASSLGTTNTGELFF.

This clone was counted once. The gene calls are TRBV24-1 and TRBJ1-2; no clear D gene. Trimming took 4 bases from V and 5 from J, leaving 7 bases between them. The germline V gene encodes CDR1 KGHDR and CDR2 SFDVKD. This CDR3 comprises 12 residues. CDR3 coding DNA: TGTGCCACCAGTGACGGTTTGTATGGCTACACCTTC. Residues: CATSDGLYGYTF.

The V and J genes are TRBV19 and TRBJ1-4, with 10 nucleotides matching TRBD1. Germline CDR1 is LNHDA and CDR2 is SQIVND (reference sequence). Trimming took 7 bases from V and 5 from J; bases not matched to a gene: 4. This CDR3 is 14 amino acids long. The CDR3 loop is CASTDRGRNEKLFF. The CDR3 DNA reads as TGTGCCAGTACAGACAGGGGGCGGAATGAAAAACTGTTTTTT.

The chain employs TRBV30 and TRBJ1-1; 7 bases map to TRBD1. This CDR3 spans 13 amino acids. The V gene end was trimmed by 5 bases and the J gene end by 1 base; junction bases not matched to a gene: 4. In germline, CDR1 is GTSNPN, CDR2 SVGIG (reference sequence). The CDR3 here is CAWARDRNTEAFF. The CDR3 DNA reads TGTGCCTGGGCCCGGGACAGGAACACTGAAGCTTTCTTT.